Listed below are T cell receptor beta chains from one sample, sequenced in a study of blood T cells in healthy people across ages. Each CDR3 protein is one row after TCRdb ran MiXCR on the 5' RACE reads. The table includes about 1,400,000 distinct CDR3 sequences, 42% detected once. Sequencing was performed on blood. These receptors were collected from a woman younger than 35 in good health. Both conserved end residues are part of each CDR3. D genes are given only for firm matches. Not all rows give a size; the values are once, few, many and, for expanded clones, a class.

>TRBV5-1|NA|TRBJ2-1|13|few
TGCGCCAGCAGCATAGACAGGCACGGTGAGCAGTTCTTC
CASSIDRHGEQFF
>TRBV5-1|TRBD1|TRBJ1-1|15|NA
TGCGCCAGCAGCCCCCAGGGGGCTCGGGACACTGAAGCTTTCTTT
CASSPQGARDTEAFF
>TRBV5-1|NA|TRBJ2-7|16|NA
TGCGCCAGCAGCTTGGGAGGGTCAGGGCCATACAATGAGCAGTACTTC
CASSLGGSGPYNEQYF
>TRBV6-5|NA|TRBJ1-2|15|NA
TGTGCCAGCAGTTACGATGGGGCATGGGACTATGGCTACACCTTC
CASSYDGAWDYGYTF
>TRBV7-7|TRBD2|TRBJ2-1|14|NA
TGTGCCAGCAGCTTACGGGCGGGGGGGAATGAGCAGTTCTTC
CASSLRAGGNEQFF
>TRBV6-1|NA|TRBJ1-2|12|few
TGTGCCAACCTGGACAGTAACTATGGCTACACCTTC
CANLDSNYGYTF
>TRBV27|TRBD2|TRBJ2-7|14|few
TGTGCCAGCAGTCCACAGCTAGCGGGGTACGAGCAGTACTTC
CASSPQLAGYEQYF
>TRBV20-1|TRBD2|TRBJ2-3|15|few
TGCAGTGCTCCGGGACTAGCGGGAGTCGGAAATACGCAGTATTTT
CSAPGLAGVGNTQYF
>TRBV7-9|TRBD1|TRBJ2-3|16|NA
TGTGCCAGCAGCCGCCAAGGACAGGGGGAGTCAGATACGCAGTATTTT
CASSRQGQGESDTQYF
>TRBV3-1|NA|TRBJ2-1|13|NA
TGTGCCAGCAGCAGCGAATCGCTAACACGTAAGTTCTTC
CASSSESLTRKFF
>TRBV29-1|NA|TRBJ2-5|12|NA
TGCAGCGTTGTGGCTGCCTCGGGGACCCAGTACTTC
CSVVAASGTQYF
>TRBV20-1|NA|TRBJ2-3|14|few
TGCAGTGCTCATTCGACAGCTCGCACAGATACGCAGTATTTT
CSAHSTARTDTQYF
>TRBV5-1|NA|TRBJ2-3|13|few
TGCGCCAGCCACCTCGGGGTGAGAGATACGCAGTATTTT
CASHLGVRDTQYF
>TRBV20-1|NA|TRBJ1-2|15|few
TGCAGTGCCCGGCCCTACGGAACCGCCAGCTATGGCTACACCTTC
CSARPYGTASYGYTF
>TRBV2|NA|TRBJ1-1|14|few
TGTGCCAGCAAGGGGGGTATCTCGAACACTGAAGCTTTCTTT
CASKGGISNTEAFF
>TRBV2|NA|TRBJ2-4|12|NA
TGTGCCAGCAGCGAGACAGGAAACATTCAGTACTTC
CASSETGNIQYF
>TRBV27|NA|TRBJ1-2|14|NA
TGTGCCAGCGCCGGCCAGGGAGCCAACTATGGCTACACCTTC
CASAGQGANYGYTF
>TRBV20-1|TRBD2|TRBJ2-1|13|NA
TGCAGTGCTAGAGATGGGGTGGCGGGAGGGGAGTTCTTC
CSARDGVAGGEFF
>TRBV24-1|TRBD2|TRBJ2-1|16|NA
TGTGCCACCAGTGATGGGACTAGCGGGAACTACAATGAGCAGTTCTTC
CATSDGTSGNYNEQFF
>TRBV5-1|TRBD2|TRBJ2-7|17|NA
TGCGCCAGCAGCTTGGCGTCGGGGTTAGCGGGAGTATACGAGCAGTACTTC
CASSLASGLAGVYEQYF
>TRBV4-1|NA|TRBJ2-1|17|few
TGCGCCAGCAGCCAAGATATAACGGGGGCGTCCTACAATGAGCAGTTCTTC
CASSQDITGASYNEQFF
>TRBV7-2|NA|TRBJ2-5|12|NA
TGTGCCAGCAGCTTCCAGGGGCGAGGGCAGTACTTC
CASSFQGRGQYF
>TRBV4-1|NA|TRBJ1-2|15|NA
TGCGCCAGCAGCTCCCGACAGGATCTTAACTATGGCTACACCTTC
CASSSRQDLNYGYTF
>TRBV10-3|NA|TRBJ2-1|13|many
TGTGCCATCAGGAACCAGGGTGTGGATGAGCAGTTCTTC
CAIRNQGVDEQFF
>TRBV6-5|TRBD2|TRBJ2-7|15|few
TGTGCCAGCAGTTACTCCGGCGGGAGTACCTACGAGCAGTACTTC
CASSYSGGSTYEQYF
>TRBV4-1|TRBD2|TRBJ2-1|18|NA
TGCGCCAGCAGCCAAGAACCCCGGACTAGCGGGAGGAAGCATGAGCAGTTCTTC
CASSQEPRTSGRKHEQFF
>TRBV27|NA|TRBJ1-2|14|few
TGTGCCAGCAGTTTTAGGCCAAACGTCTATGGCTACACCTTC
CASSFRPNVYGYTF
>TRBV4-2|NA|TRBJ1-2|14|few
TGTGCCAGCAGCCCGACCGGGGGGGAGGAGGGCTACACCTTC
CASSPTGGEEGYTF
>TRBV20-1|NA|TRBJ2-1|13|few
TGCAGTGCCCATCAAAGGACCCACAATGAGCAGTTCTTC
CSAHQRTHNEQFF
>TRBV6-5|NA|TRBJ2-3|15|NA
TGTGCCAGCAGTCCCGTGGTGGACAGCACAGATATGCAGTATTTT
CASSPVVDSTDMQYF
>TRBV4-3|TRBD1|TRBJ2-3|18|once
TGCGCCAGCAGCCAAGTGGTTTTTGGGACAGGGCTAACAGATACGCAGTATTTT
CASSQVVFGTGLTDTQYF
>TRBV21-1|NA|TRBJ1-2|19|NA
TGTGCCAGCAGCTTCCCAAAGGGGTACAGGGAGCCCCTATACTATGGCTACACCTTC
CASSFPKGYREPLYYGYTF
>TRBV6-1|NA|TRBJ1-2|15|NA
TGTGCCAGCAGTCCGACCTCGGAGCGTAACTATGGCTACACCTTC
CASSPTSERNYGYTF
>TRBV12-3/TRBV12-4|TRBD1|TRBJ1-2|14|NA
TGTGCCAGCAGTTTACAGGGGGATCCTTATGGCTACACCTTC
CASSLQGDPYGYTF
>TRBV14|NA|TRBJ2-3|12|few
TGTGCCAGCAGCCGAGCGCGAGATACGCAGTATTTT
CASSRARDTQYF
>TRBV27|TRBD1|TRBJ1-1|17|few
TGTGCCAGCAGTTTTTATCGGAGCAGGGGGTCGGACACTGAAGCTTTCTTT
CASSFYRSRGSDTEAFF
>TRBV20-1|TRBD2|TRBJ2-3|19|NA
TGCAGTGCTAGGCCCCTGGGGACTAGCGGATACACCATGGGGGATACGCAGTATTTT
CSARPLGTSGYTMGDTQYF
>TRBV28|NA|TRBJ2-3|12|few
TGTGCCAGCAGTTTGTATACGGGTACGCAGTATTTT
CASSLYTGTQYF
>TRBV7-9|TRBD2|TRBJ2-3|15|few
TGTGCCAGCAGCTTAGCGGTAGCGGGGACAGATACGCAGTATTTT
CASSLAVAGTDTQYF
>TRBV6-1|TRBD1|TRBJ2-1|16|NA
TGTGCCAGCAGGACCCCGGGACAGCCCGCCTACAATGAGCAGTTCTTC
CASRTPGQPAYNEQFF
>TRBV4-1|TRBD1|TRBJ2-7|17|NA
TGCGCCAGCAGCCAAGAACCCGGGACAGGGATTGTCTACGAGCAGTACTTC
CASSQEPGTGIVYEQYF
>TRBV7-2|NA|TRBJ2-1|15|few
TGTGCCAGCAGCGACGACAGTTCCTCCTACAATGAGCAGTTCTTC
CASSDDSSSYNEQFF
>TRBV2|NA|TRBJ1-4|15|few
TGTGCCAGCAGCGCCACCGGGAATTCTAATGAAAAACTGTTTTTT
CASSATGNSNEKLFF
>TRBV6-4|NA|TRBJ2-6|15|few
TGTGCCAGCAGACCGGGAAACTCTGGGGCCAACGTCCTGACTTTC
CASRPGNSGANVLTF
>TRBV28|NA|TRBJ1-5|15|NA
TGTGCCAGCAGTTTTAATAGTTTCTTCAATCAGCCCCAGCATTTT
CASSFNSFFNQPQHF
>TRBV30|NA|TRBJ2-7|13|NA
TGTGCCTGGAGTCGAGGGAACCGGTACGAGCAGTACTTC
CAWSRGNRYEQYF
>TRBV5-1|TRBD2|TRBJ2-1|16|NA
TGCGCCAGCAGCCCATTAACCGGGACTAATAGGAATGAGCAGTTCTTC
CASSPLTGTNRNEQFF
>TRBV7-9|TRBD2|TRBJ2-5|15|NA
TGTGCCAGCAGCTTACTCCCGGGGGGGACAACGACCCAGTACTTC
CASSLLPGGTTTQYF
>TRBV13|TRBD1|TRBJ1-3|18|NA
TGTGCCAGCAGCCCGACAGGGGAGTATAACAGCTCTGGAAACACCATATATTTT
CASSPTGEYNSSGNTIYF